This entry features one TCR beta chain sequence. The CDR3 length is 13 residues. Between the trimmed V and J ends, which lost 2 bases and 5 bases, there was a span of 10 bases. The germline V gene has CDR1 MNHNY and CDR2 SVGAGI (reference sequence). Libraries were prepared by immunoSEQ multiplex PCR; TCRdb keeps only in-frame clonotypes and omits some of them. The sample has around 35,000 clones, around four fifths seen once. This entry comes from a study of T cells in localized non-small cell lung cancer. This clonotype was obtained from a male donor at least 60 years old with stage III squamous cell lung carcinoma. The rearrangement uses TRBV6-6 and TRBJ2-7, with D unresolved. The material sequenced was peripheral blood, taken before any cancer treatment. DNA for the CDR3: TGTGCCAGCAGTTACCGACATGAACACGAGCAGTACTTC. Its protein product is CASSYRHEHEQYF.